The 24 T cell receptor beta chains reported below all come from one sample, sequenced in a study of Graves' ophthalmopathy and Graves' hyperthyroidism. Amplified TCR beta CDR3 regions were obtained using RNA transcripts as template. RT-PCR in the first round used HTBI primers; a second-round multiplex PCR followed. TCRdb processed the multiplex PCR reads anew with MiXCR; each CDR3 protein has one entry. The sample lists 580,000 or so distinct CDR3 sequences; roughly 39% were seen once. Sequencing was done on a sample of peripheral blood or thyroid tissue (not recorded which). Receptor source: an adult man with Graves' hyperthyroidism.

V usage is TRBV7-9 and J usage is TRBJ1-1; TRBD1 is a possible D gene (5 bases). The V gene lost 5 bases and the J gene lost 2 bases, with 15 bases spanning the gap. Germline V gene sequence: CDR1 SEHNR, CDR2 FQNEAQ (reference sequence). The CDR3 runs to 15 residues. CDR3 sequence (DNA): TGTGCCAGCAGCCCCTTTAACCGGGACAACACTGAAGCTTTCTTT. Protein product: CASSPFNRDNTEAFF.

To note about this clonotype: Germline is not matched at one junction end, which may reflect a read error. CDR3 nucleotide sequence: TGTGCCAGCAGCCTGGGACTTTCCGGGGGGCTGTTTTTT. Translating gives CASSLGLSGGLFF. The chain carries TRBV10-2 and TRBJ2-2; TRBD2 is a possible D gene (6 bases). Looked up from germline, CDR1 is WSHSY and CDR2 is SAAADI. The CDR3 extends over 13 amino acids.

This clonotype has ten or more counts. CDR3 sequence reads: CSARTSVHYEQYF. CDR3 coding DNA: TGCAGTGCTAGGACTAGCGTGCACTACGAGCAGTACTTC. The chain uses TRBV20-1 and TRBJ2-7, with TRBD2 identical over 8 bases. CDR1 and CDR2 (germline): DFQATT, SNEGSKA (reference sequence). Trimming took 3 bases from V and 3 from J; bases not matched to a gene: 4. The CDR3 totals 13 residues.

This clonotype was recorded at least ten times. CDR3 sequence reads: CASSMREAGANVLTF. The DNA of the CDR3 is TGTGCCAGTAGTATGCGGGAGGCTGGGGCCAACGTCCTGACTTTC. The chain employs TRBV19 and TRBJ2-6, with 8 bases that match TRBD2. V lost 3 bases and J lost 2; bases outside the gene matches: 0. Looked up from germline, CDR1 is LNHDA and CDR2 is SQIVND (reference sequence). The CDR3 totals 15 residues. Full variable domain (outside the CDR3, taken from reference TRBV19 and TRBJ2-6): DGGITQSPKYLFRKEGQNVTLSCEQNLNHDAMYWYRQDPGQGLRLIYYSQIVNDFQKGDIAEGYSVSREKKESFPLTVTSAQKNPTAFYLCASSMREAGANVLTFGAGSRLTVL.

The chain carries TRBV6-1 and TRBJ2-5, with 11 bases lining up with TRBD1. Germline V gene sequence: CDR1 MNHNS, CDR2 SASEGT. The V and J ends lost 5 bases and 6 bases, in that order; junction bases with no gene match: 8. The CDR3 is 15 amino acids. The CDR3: CASSTGQGVRKTQYF. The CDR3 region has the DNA TGTGCCAGCAGTACGGGACAGGGGGTAAGAAAGACCCAGTACTTC.

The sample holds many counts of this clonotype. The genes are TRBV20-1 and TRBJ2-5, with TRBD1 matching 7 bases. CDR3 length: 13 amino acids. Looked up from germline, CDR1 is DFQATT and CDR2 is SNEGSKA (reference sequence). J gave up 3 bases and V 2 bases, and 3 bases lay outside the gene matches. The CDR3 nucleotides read TGCAGTGCTAGATGGCAGGGGGAAGAGACCCAGTACTTC. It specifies CSARWQGEETQYF.

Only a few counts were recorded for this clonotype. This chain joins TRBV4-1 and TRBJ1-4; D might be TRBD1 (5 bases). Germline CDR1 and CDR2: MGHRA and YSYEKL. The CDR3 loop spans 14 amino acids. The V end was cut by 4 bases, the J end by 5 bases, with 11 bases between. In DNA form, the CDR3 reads TGCGCCAGCAGCCCCGGGACTTACAATGAAAAACTGTTTTTT. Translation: CASSPGTYNEKLFF.

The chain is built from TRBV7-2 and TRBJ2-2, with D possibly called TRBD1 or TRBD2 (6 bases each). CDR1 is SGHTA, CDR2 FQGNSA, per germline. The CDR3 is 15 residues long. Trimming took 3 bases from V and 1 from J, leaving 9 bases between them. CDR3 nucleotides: TGTGCCAGCAGCTTTGGGGGGCAGAACACCGGGGAGCTGTTTTTT. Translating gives CASSFGGQNTGELFF.

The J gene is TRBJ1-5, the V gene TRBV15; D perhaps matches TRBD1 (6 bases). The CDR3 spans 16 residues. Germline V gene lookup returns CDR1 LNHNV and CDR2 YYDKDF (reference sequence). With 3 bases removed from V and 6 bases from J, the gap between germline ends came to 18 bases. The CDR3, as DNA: TGTGCCACCAGCAGTTTAGTAGGCAGGGGTAGTCAGCCCCAGCATTTT. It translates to CATSSLVGRGSQPQHF.

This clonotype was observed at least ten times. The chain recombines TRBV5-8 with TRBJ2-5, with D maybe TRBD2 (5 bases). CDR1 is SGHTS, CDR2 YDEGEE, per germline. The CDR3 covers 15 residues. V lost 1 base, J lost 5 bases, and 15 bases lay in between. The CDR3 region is CASSLPDFERETQYF. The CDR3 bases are TGTGCCAGCAGCTTGCCGGACTTCGAAAGGGAGACCCAGTACTTC.

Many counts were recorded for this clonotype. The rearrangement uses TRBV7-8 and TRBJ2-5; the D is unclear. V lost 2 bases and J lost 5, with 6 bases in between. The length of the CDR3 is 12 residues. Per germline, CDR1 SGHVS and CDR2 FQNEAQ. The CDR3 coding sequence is TGTGCCAGCAGCTTATTTAGGGAGACCCAGTACTTC. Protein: CASSLFRETQYF.

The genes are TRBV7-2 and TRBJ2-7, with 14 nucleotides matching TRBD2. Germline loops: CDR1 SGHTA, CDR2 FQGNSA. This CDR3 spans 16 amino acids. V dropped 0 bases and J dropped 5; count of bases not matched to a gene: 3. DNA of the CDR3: TGTGCCAGCAGCTTAGCGGCGGGACTAGCGGGAGACGAGCAGTACTTC. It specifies CASSLAAGLAGDEQYF.

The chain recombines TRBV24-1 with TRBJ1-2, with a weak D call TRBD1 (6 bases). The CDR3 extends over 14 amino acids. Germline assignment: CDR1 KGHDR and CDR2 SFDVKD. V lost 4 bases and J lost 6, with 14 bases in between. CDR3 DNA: TGTGCCACCAGTGACCGGACAGAGGTCCATGGCTACACCTTC. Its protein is CATSDRTEVHGYTF.

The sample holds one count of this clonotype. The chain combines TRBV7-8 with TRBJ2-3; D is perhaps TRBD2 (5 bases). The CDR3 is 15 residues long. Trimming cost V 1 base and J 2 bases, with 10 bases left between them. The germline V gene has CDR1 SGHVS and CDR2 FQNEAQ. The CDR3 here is CASSLERPFTDTQYF. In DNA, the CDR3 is TGTGCCAGCAGCTTAGAGCGGCCTTTCACAGATACGCAGTATTTT. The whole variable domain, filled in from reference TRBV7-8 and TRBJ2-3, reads GAGVSQSPRYKVAKRGQDVALRCDPISGHVSLFWYQQALGQGPEFLTYFQNEAQLDKSGLPSDRFFAERPEGSVSTLKIQRTQQEDSAVYLCASSLERPFTDTQYFGPGTRLTVL.

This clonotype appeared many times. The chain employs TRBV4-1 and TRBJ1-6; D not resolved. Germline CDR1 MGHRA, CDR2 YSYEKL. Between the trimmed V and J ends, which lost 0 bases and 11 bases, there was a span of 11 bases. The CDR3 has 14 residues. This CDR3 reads CASSQETYGAPLHF. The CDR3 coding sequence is TGCGCCAGCAGCCAAGAGACCTACGGGGCACCCCTCCACTTT.

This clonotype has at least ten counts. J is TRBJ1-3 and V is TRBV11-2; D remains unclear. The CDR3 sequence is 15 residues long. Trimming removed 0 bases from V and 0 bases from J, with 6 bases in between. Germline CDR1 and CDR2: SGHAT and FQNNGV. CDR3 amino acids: CASSLDLPSGNTIYF. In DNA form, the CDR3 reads TGTGCCAGCAGCTTAGATCTCCCCTCTGGAAACACCATATATTTT.

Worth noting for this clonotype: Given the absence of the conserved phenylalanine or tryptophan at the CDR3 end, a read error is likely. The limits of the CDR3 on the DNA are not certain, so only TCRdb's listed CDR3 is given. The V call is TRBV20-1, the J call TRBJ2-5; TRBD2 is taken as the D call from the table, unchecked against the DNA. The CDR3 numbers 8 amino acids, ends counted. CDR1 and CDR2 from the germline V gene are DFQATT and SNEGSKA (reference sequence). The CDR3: CSAEGLAG.

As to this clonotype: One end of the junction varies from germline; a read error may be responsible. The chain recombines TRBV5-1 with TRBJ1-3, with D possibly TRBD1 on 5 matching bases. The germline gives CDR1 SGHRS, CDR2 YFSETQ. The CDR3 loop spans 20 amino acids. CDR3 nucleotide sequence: TGCGCCAGCAGCACAGGAACTCTTTCTCCGGGACGGAACTCTGGAAACACCATGTATTTT. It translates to CASSTGTLSPGRNSGNTMYF.

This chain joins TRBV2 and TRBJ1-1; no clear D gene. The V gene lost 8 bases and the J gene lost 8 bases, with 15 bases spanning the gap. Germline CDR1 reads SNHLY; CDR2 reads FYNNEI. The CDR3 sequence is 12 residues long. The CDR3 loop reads CASSRGVQEAFF. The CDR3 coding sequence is TGTGCCAGCTCGAGAGGTGTCCAAGAAGCTTTCTTT. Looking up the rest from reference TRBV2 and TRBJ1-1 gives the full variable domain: EPEVTQTPSHQVTQMGQEVILRCVPISNHLYFYWYRQILGQKVEFLVSFYNNEISEKSEIFDDQFSVERPDGSNFTLKIRSTKLEDSAMYFCASSRGVQEAFFGQGTRLTVV.

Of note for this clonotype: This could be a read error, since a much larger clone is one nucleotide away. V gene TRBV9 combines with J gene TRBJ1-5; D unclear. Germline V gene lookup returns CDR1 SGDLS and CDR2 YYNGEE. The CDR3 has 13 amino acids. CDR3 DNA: TGTGCCAGCAGCGTAGGGAGGAATCAGCCCCGGCATTTT. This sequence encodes CASSVGRNQPRHF.

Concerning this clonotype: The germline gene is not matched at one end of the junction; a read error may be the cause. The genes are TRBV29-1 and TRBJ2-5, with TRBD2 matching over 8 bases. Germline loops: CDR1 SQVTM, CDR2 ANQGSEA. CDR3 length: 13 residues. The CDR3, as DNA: TGTGCCAGCAGCGGGAGCATCGGTGAGACCCAGTACTTC. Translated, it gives CASSGSIGETQYF.

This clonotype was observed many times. CDR3 coding DNA: TGTGCCAGCACTGAGCGACAGGGGGACAACTATGGCTACACCTTC. Amino acids: CASTERQGDNYGYTF. The chain uses TRBV2 and TRBJ1-2; 9 nucleotides line up with TRBD1. The CDR3 runs 15 residues. V lost 7 bases to trimming and J lost 2 bases; unmatched junction nucleotides: 8. The germline V gene has CDR1 SNHLY and CDR2 FYNNEI.

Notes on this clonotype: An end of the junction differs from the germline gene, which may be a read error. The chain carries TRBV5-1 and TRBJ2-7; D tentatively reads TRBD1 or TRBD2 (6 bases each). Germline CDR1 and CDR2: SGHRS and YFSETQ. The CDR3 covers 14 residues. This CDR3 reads CTSSLVRGDYEQYF. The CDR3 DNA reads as TGCACCAGCAGCTTGGTAAGGGGGGACTACGAGCAGTACTTC.

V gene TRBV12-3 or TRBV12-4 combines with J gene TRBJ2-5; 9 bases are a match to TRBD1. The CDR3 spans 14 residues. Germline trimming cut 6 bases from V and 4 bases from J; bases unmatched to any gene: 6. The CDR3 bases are TGTGCCAGCAGAGGACAGGGGATTTCAGAGACCCAGTACTTC. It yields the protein CASRGQGISETQYF.